These T cell receptor beta chains were read from a single sample in a study of blood T cells in healthy people across ages. TCRdb analysed the 5' RACE reads with MiXCR anew, one entry per CDR3 protein. The sample has just over 800,000 distinct CDR3 sequences; around 62% are singletons. What was sequenced was blood. Every receptor here comes from a man under 40 in good health. Each CDR3 is given with its conserved first and last residue. A D gene is named only where the DNA matches it firmly. Rows may omit the clone size; those that give it use once, few, many or a size class.

TGTGCCAGCAGTTTTGGGGACAGAGCCTATGGCTACACCTTC	CASSFGDRAYGYTF	TRBD1	.	TRBV28	TRBJ1-2
TGCGCCAGCAGCCCCGGGGTAAGCTCCTACGAGCAGTACTTC	CASSPGVSSYEQYF	.	.	TRBV5-1	TRBJ2-7
TGTGCCAGCAGCCCCCGTTCCATTGCAGGCAGCTCCTACAATGAGCAGTTCTTC	CASSPRSIAGSSYNEQFF	.	.	TRBV5-6	TRBJ2-1
TGTGCCAGCAGCTTAGGGGACAGGCGAGGAACTAACTATGGCTACACCTTC	CASSLGDRRGTNYGYTF	TRBD1	.	TRBV7-8	TRBJ1-2
TGTGCCAGCAGTTACCTCGGAGAAACAGATACGCAGTATTTT	CASSYLGETDTQYF	.	.	TRBV27	TRBJ2-3
TGTGCCAGCAGCGCGACGGATAGCACAGATACGCAGTATTTT	CASSATDSTDTQYF	.	.	TRBV9	TRBJ2-3
TGTGCCAGCAACCATCGACTGTTCCCAGATACGCAGTATTTT	CASNHRLFPDTQYF	.	.	TRBV12-3/TRBV12-4	TRBJ2-3
TGTGCCAGCAGCGTAGGCGGCAGGGGCCTAAACAATGAGCAGTTCTTC	CASSVGGRGLNNEQFF	.	.	TRBV9	TRBJ2-1
TGTGCCAGCAGCTCAAATAGGGAGGGGCTCATGAACACTGAAGCTTTCTTT	CASSSNREGLMNTEAFF	.	.	TRBV7-2	TRBJ1-1
TGTGCCAGCAGTTACTTCGTAGTAGGGGCGAGTCAAGAGACCCAGTACTTC	CASSYFVVGASQETQYF	.	once	TRBV6-2/TRBV6-3	TRBJ2-5
TGTGCCAGCAGCCCCTTGGAGTTCTATGGCTACACCTTC	CASSPLEFYGYTF	.	.	TRBV7-2	TRBJ1-2
TGTGCCAGCAGTTACTCAAGCCGACAGGGGAACTATGGCTACACCTTC	CASSYSSRQGNYGYTF	TRBD1	.	TRBV6-2/TRBV6-3	TRBJ1-2
TGTGCCAGCAGTGAGGGGTTCGGGAGGAATCAGCCCCAGCATTTT	CASSEGFGRNQPQHF	.	once	TRBV6-1	TRBJ1-5
TGCGCCAGCAGCCCCGACAGGGTCTCGGGGAATGAGCAGTTCTTC	CASSPDRVSGNEQFF	TRBD1	once	TRBV4-3	TRBJ2-1
TGTGCCAGCAGCGTCGGACAGGGGTTAGGAAAACTGTTTTTT	CASSVGQGLGKLFF	TRBD1	.	TRBV11-2	TRBJ1-4